The TCR beta chain under discussion was sequenced for a study of vaccination and CD4 T cells after COVID-19. The overall study: Either a CEFX pool, an HIV-1 Nef pool, or no peptide was added to control cultures.

This CDR3 contains 12 residues. V was pared by 3 bases and J by 6 bases, with 2 bases of the junction left unmatched. Cultured CD4+ T-cell DNA underwent Oncomine TCR Beta short-read sequencing. Using its own MiXCR run on the PCR reads, TCRdb lists one record per CDR3 protein. The profile shows roughly 4,000 distinct CDR3 sequences, about 40% of them singletons. The treatment denotes: approximately 11-day PBMC culture with coronavirus spike peptide pools or control peptides (ViraFEST assay). According to the study, CD4+ T cells from the unexposed donor were gathered ahead of the COVID-19 pandemic (2011-2018). As regards this clonotype: Antigen specificity is unknown.

This TCR was sampled from a human donor in good health. This chain connects TRBV12-3 or TRBV12-4 to TRBJ2-7, with TRBD1 matching over 7 bases. The sample comprised CD4+ T cells from blood, cultured in vitro. The DNA for the CDR3 is TGTGCCAGCAGTTTTACAGGGGCCGAGCAGTACTTC. Its translation is CASSFTGAEQYF.